Detailed here is one T cell receptor beta chain. Its antigen is as yet unknown. The data belong to a study of T cell responses to AZD1222 COVID-19 vaccine. Background on the study: Combined were second doses at about 4 or about 12 weeks. General study results and limits: Only a handful of AZD1222 recipients tested seropositive at baseline. There were vaccine-associated CD4 TCRs across spike, dominant at 160-218 and 743-854.

Sequencing was performed with immunoSEQ multiplex PCR; in TCRdb, only in-frame clones are kept and a portion is missing. The sample lists roughly 80,000 clones, roughly 85% seen once, with 2.9% in the top ten. Per germline, CDR1 LNHNV and CDR2 YYDKDF (reference sequence). The CDR3 totals 16 residues. The ends were cut back, 4 bases at V and 0 bases at J, with 15 bases in the middle. This sample comprised peripheral blood, obtained on day 0 of AZD1222 vaccination. This TCR derives from an adult in good health. The V call is TRBV15, the J call TRBJ1-1, with a tentative D call TRBD1 (5 bases). The CDR3 sequence is CATSKGRVLVNTEAFF. The CDR3 DNA follows: TGTGCCACCAGCAAGGGCAGGGTCCTGGTGAACACTGAAGCTTTCTTT.